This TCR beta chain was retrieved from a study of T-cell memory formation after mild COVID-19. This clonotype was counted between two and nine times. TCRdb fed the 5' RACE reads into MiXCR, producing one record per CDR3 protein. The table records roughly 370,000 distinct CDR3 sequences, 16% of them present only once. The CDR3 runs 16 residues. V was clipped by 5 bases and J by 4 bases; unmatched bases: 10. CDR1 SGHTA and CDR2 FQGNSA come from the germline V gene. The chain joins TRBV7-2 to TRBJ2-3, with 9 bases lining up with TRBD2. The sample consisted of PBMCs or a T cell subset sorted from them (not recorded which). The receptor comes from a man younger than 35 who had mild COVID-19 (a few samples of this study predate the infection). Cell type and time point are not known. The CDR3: CASSPWAGGPSDTQYF. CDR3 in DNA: TGTGCCAGCAGCCCGTGGGCGGGGGGGCCCTCAGATACGCAGTATTTT.